This TCR beta chain was captured by sequencing in a study of blood T cell repertoires in COVID-19. The overall study: Acute and convalescent COVID-19 samples came from the United States, Italy and Spain. PBMCs, B-cell-depleted T cells, or T cells provided the cDNA or gDNA that made up the material.

Germline values: CDR1 MNHEY, CDR2 SMNVEV (reference sequence). J lost 6 bases, V lost 3 bases, and 8 bases had no gene match. The CDR3 sequence is 15 residues long. Original analysis: Estimated nucleated cell counts came from reference gene primer amplification. Repertoires were generated with immunoSEQ multiplex PCR, while TCRdb's copy carries only in-frame clones and drops some. V and J calls and clone size are those listed in that table; D and trimming were worked out from the DNA. This sample yields 210,000 or so clones, of which roughly 80% are seen a single time; about 10% belongs to the top ten.

The chain is built from TRBV27 and TRBJ1-2; 9 positions match TRBD1. This receptor was obtained from an elderly woman with acute or convalescent COVID-19. Input material: peripheral blood. The DNA for the CDR3 is TGTGCCAGCAGTTTTGGTCGCGGGACAGGGAATGGCTACACCTTC. Translation: CASSFGRGTGNGYTF.